These 9 T cell receptor beta chains came from one sample sequenced in a study of T cell changes during pregnancy in multiple sclerosis. Sequencing used immunoSEQ multiplex PCR; TCRdb keeps in-frame clones, though not all of them. Found here are 55,000 or so clones, 92% of them singletons; the top ten hold around 0.16%. The sequenced sample was CD4+ T cells from peripheral blood mononuclear cells, obtained after pregnancy. The source is a female donor in good health, enrolled as a control in a pregnancy study.

The rearrangement joins TRBV4-1 to TRBJ1-1, with a possible D match to TRBD1 (5 bases). The CDR3 totals 15 residues. The ends were cut back, 3 bases at V and 2 bases at J, with 13 bases in the middle. The germline gives CDR1 MGHRA, CDR2 YSYEKL. The CDR3 here is CASSHGHLDNTEAFF. Written as DNA, the CDR3 is TGCGCCAGCAGCCACGGACACCTAGACAACACTGAAGCTTTCTTT.

The V and J genes are TRBV4-1 and TRBJ1-2; 9 positions agree with TRBD1. Trimming removed 0 bases from V and 6 bases from J; junction bases left unmatched: 5. The germline V gene has CDR1 MGHRA and CDR2 YSYEKL. The CDR3 covers 15 residues. CDR3 loop: CASSQDRDRVNGYTF. The CDR3 DNA sequence: TGCGCCAGCAGCCAAGATAGGGACAGGGTGAATGGCTACACCTTC.

The CDR3 protein is CASRPGQGYGYTF. For the CDR3, the DNA is TGCGCCAGCAGACCCGGACAGGGATATGGCTACACCTTC. The gene calls are TRBV5-1 and TRBJ1-2, with 8 bases lining up with TRBD1. The V and J ends lost 5 bases and 5 bases, in that order; junction bases with no gene match: 5. Germline CDR1 is SGHRS and CDR2 is YFSETQ. The CDR3 covers 13 residues. The variable domain in full, completed from reference TRBV5-1 and TRBJ1-2, reads KAGVTQTPRYLIKTRGQQVTLSCSPISGHRSVSWYQQTPGQGLQFLFEYFSETQRNKGNFPGRFSGRQFSNSRSEMNVSTLELGDSALYLCASRPGQGYGYTFGSGTRLTVV.

This chain joins TRBV4-3 and TRBJ2-1, with 8 bases fitting TRBD2. J lost 12 bases, V lost 2 bases, and 12 bases had no gene match. The CDR3 covers 15 residues. CDR1 and CDR2 (germline): LGHNA, YSLEER. CDR3 nucleotide sequence: TGCGCCAGCAGCCAATTCCGCGGGGGGACCCTGGCGCAGTTCTTC. This sequence encodes CASSQFRGGTLAQFF.

The chain couples TRBV4-2 to TRBJ1-2; the D gene is possibly TRBD1 (6 bases). The germline gives CDR1 LGHNA, CDR2 YNFKEQ. This CDR3 contains 15 residues. Trimming shortened V by 0 bases and J by 8 bases, and 16 bases separated the two germline ends. The CDR3 DNA sequence: TGTGCCAGCAGCCAAGAACAGGGTTCGCCGGGCGGCTACACCTTC. Translated, it gives CASSQEQGSPGGYTF.

V and J are TRBV5-1 and TRBJ2-5; 7 nucleotides align to TRBD1. Germline V lookup: CDR1 SGHRS, CDR2 YFSETQ. Losses at the gene ends were 2 bases for V and 5 bases for J; bases not matched to a gene: 9. The CDR3 is 15 amino acids. This CDR3 is CASSLNRGVVETQYF. The CDR3 DNA is TGCGCCAGCAGCTTAAACAGGGGCGTGGTGGAGACCCAGTACTTC.

V usage is TRBV18 and J usage is TRBJ2-5; perhaps TRBD1 as D (6 bases). The germline V gene has CDR1 KGHSH and CDR2 LQKENI. Trimming took off 4 bases at V and 0 bases at J, with 12 bases between the two ends. The CDR3 consists of 15 residues. The CDR3 DNA reads as TGTGCCAGCTCACTTTCGACAGGCCACCAAGAGACCCAGTACTTC. This codes for CASSLSTGHQETQYF.

The chain employs TRBV28 and TRBJ1-2, with 11 positions matching TRBD1. The germline gives CDR1 MDHEN, CDR2 SYDVKM. The CDR3 loop spans 15 amino acids. V shed 3 bases and J 4 bases; nucleotides not matched to a gene: 4. As DNA, the CDR3 is TGTGCCAGCAGTTTCCCCGGGACAGGGGGCTATGGCTACACCTTC. Encoded protein: CASSFPGTGGYGYTF.

This clone was found a few times. The chain employs TRBV5-6 and TRBJ2-7; TRBD1 matches 8 bases. The V segment lost 4 bases and the J segment 2 bases; nucleotides outside the gene matches: 2. In germline, CDR1 is SGHDT, CDR2 YYEEEE. The CDR3 totals 13 residues. CDR3 residues: CASSLDRAYEQYF. For the CDR3, the DNA is TGTGCCAGCAGCCTGGACAGGGCCTACGAGCAGTACTTC.